This T cell receptor beta chain stems from a study of T cells in Graves' hyperthyroidism and ophthalmopathy. A remark on this clonotype: Its target is unknown.

Study results and caveats: Blood shared most expanded thyroid clonotypes above 0.001.

There were TCR beta CDR3 regions amplified from RNA transcripts. The HTBI set primed first-round TCR CDR3 RT-PCR. TCRdb reprocessed the multiplex PCR reads via MiXCR and lists one record per CDR3 protein. The table includes roughly 720,000 distinct CDR3 sequences, approximately 15% detected once. The sequencing input was blood. The sequence was collected from a man aged 50 to 60 with Graves' hyperthyroidism.

The CDR3 DNA reads as TGCGCCAGCACCTCCTTTCTTAGCGGTTACGAGCAGTACTTC. This sequence encodes CASTSFLSGYEQYF. The rearrangement links TRBV10-2 to TRBJ2-7; possibly TRBD2 for D (6 bases). Trimming removed 7 bases at V and 4 bases at J, with 17 bases between. The CDR3 runs to 14 residues. From germline, CDR1 is WSHSY and CDR2 SAAADI.